One sample yielded the 6 T cell receptor beta chains listed below, sequenced in a study of CD8+CD57+ T cells in acquired aplastic anemia. According to the study, genomic DNA was the template for TCR beta VDJ and CDR3 profiling. In TCRdb, the reads were re-called with MiXCR into one record per CDR3 protein. The sample lists 130,000 or so distinct CDR3 sequences; 41% were seen once. Input material: sorted CD4+, CD8+, or CD8+CD57+ T cells (not recorded which) from PBMCs. The receptors were gathered from a human donor in good health, serving as a control.

To note about this clonotype: Possible read error: a much larger clone is one base away. This sequence joins TRBV5-4 and TRBJ1-2, with 8 bases identical to TRBD1. The CDR3 spans 16 residues. Germline V gives CDR1 SGHNT, CDR2 YYREEE (reference sequence). The chain's CDR3 is CASRLAGTGANYGYTF. In DNA, the CDR3 is TGTGCCAGCCGCTTGGCCGGGACAGGAGCTAACTATGGCTACACCTTC.

The rearrangement links TRBV9 to TRBJ1-1; 8 nucleotides match TRBD1. With 0 bases clipped from V and 6 bases from J, the junction kept 1 base outside the gene matches. Germline V CDR1 and CDR2: SGDLS, YYNGEE. CDR3 length: 13 amino acids. CDR3 sequence: CASSVEQGAEAFF. CDR3 bases: TGTGCCAGCAGCGTAGAACAGGGGGCTGAAGCTTTCTTT.

The chain recombines TRBV25-1 with TRBJ1-2; D is unresolved. The CDR3 is 11 amino acids. Germline V gives CDR1 MGHDK, CDR2 SYGVNS. Trimming stripped 5 bases from V and 7 bases from J, with 8 bases between. The CDR3, as DNA: TGTGCCAGCAGTTTTGGGAGTGGCTACACCTTC. Residues: CASSFGSGYTF.

Many counts were recorded for this clonotype. The gene calls are TRBV18 and TRBJ2-7; the D gene is possibly TRBD2 (6 bases). Germline lookup yields CDR1 KGHSH and CDR2 LQKENI. There are 13 residues in the CDR3. V lost 2 bases to trimming and J lost 1 base, with 6 bases between them. The CDR3 reads CASSPAGSYEQYF. The CDR3 DNA reads TGTGCCAGCTCACCAGCGGGATCCTACGAGCAGTACTTC.

The V call is TRBV5-1, the J call TRBJ1-4; 7 bases are shared with TRBD1. J gave up 1 base and V 1 base, and 7 bases lay outside the gene matches. The CDR3 loop spans 17 amino acids. Germline V gene sequence: CDR1 SGHRS, CDR2 YFSETQ. This CDR3 reads CASSLRRGEGTNEKLFF. CDR3 coding DNA: TGCGCCAGCAGCTTGCGCAGGGGGGAAGGAACTAATGAAAAACTGTTTTTT.

This clonotype was seen a handful of times. The rearrangement joins TRBV30 to TRBJ1-3; D is unresolved. Trimming took off 4 bases at V and 1 base at J, with 11 bases between the two ends. This CDR3 comprises 14 residues. CDR1 GTSNPN and CDR2 SVGIG come from the germline V gene (reference sequence). The CDR3 here is CAWTNEGSGNTIYF. The CDR3 nucleotides are TGTGCCTGGACCAATGAGGGTTCTGGAAACACCATATATTTT. Combining the CDR3 with reference TRBV30 and TRBJ1-3 gives the whole variable domain SQTIHQWPATLVQPVGSPLSLECTVEGTSNPNLYWYRQAAGRGLQLLFYSVGIGQISSEVPQNLSASRPQDRQFILSSKKLLLSDSGFYLCAWTNEGSGNTIYFGEGSWLTVV.